One sample yielded the 7 T cell receptor beta chains listed below, sequenced in a study of cytomegalovirus exposure and HLA in healthy donors. The PCR used 60 Vbeta and 13 Jbeta primers. Profiled with immunoSEQ multiplex PCR; TCRdb holds only in-frame clones, not every one. Of 80,000 to 100,000 clones listed, 55% to 85% are singletons. The sample was PBMCs. These receptors were collected from a woman between 18 and 29 years old in good health and CMV-seropositive.

The chain uses TRBV5-4 and TRBJ1-2; 10 nucleotides align to TRBD1. Germline CDR1 and CDR2: SGHNT and YYREEE (reference sequence). The CDR3 spans 17 residues. V shed 4 bases, J shed 4 bases, and the junction held 13 bases outside the gene matches. The CDR3 DNA reads as TGTGCCAGCAGCAACGGACAGGGGGGACTATCTGGCTATGGCTACACCTTC. This codes for CASSNGQGGLSGYGYTF.

The chain links TRBV25-1 to TRBJ1-1; tentatively, D is TRBD1 (5 bases). Trimming removed 5 bases from V and 0 bases from J, with 13 bases in between. The CDR3 runs to 15 residues. The germline V gene encodes CDR1 MGHDK and CDR2 SYGVNS. DNA of the CDR3: TGTGCCAGCAGTACCCAGCGACAGTTGAACACTGAAGCTTTCTTT. This sequence encodes CASSTQRQLNTEAFF.

The chain links TRBV19 to TRBJ2-5; D might be TRBD2 (5 bases). This CDR3 contains 11 residues. Looked up from germline, CDR1 is LNHDA and CDR2 is SQIVND (reference sequence). Between the trimmed V and J ends, which lost 3 bases and 8 bases, there was a span of 7 bases. The CDR3 here is CASSIGGTQYF. CDR3 bases: TGTGCCAGTAGTATCGGAGGTACCCAGTACTTC.

The chain joins TRBV11-1 to TRBJ2-1; D is perhaps TRBD2 (6 bases). V was clipped by 4 bases and J by 5 bases, with 18 bases between them. Germline CDR1 reads SGHAT; CDR2 reads FQDESV (reference sequence). The CDR3 covers 16 residues. CDR3 DNA sequence: TGTGCCAGCAGCTCCCCTAGGAGGGAGTCCGACAATGAGCAGTTCTTC. Amino acids: CASSSPRRESDNEQFF.

CDR3 loop: CASSLPGRDEQYF. For the CDR3, the DNA is TGTGCCAGCAGCTTACCAGGGAGGGACGAGCAGTACTTC. The rearrangement links TRBV7-9 to TRBJ2-7; 7 nucleotides line up with TRBD2. Per germline, CDR1 SEHNR and CDR2 FQNEAQ (reference sequence). V lost 2 bases to trimming and J lost 5 bases; unmatched junction nucleotides: 3. CDR3 length: 13 amino acids.

This clone was recorded only once. The V and J genes are TRBV5-6 and TRBJ2-5; no firm D call. The J call may be wrong; the DNA end is better matched by TRBJ2-7. This CDR3 comprises 13 residues. From germline, CDR1 is SGHDT and CDR2 YYEEEE. CDR3 nucleotide sequence: TGTGCCAGCAGCCCCGGAGCCTCCTACGAGCAGTACTTC. Its protein product is CASSPGASYEQYF.

The chain combines TRBV29-1 with TRBJ2-3, with TRBD2 identical over 7 bases. This CDR3 comprises 13 residues. CDR1 is SQVTM, CDR2 ANQGSEA, per germline. V lost 8 bases and J lost 5; bases outside the gene matches: 10. CDR3 amino acids: CSYERGGGDTQYF. Here the CDR3 DNA reads TGCAGCTATGAGCGGGGTGGTGGAGATACGCAGTATTTT.